This T cell receptor (beta chain) was profiled in a study of blood T cell repertoires in COVID-19. Whole-study context: Whether acute or convalescent, the COVID-19 samples came from the United States, Italy and Spain.

Methods used by the authors: How many nucleated cells were present was estimated from reference gene primer amplification. Only in-frame clones appear in the TCRdb table, and some are missing; sequencing was by immunoSEQ multiplex PCR. V and J calls and clone size are those listed in that table; D and trimming were worked out from the DNA. This sample has 140,000 to 150,000 clones, with approximately 78% found just once. Cohort allocation depended upon clinical history that participants reported. The CDR3 is 13 residues long. Trimming took 2 bases from V and 5 from J, leaving 9 bases between them. Germline-derived CDR1 and CDR2 are MNHEY and SVGAGI.

The sequencing input was PBMCs or T cells enriched from blood (not recorded which). V gene TRBV6-5 combines with J gene TRBJ1-2; tentatively, D is TRBD1 (6 bases). The origin of this receptor is a woman aged 50 to 60 who had recovered from COVID-19. The CDR3 DNA is TGTGCCAGCAGTTACAGACAGGCTTATGGCTACACCTTC. Translating it yields CASSYRQAYGYTF.